This T cell receptor (beta chain) derives from a study of CXCR3-negative and CXCR3-positive naive CD8 T cells. This CDR3 comprises 12 residues. UMI-labeled 5' RACE yielded the TRB cDNA libraries. TCRdb reprocessed the 5' RACE reads, with one entry per CDR3 protein and no DNA. Its clone listing holds tens of thousands of distinct CDR3 sequences. Study results and limitations: Naive cells with CXCR3 showed TRB CDR3s that were more hydrophobic than those in CXCR3-negative naive cells. Naive subsets were similarly diverse, while memory CD8+ repertoires were much less diverse.

Concerning this clonotype itself: Its antigen is not known.

Specimen: naive CXCR3+ CD8+ T cells from blood. The subset was: CD45RO-CCR7+CD27+CD95- naive CD8+ T cells expressing CXCR3 (TNR3+). The chain combines TRBV12-3 or TRBV12-4 with TRBJ2-3. This receptor was identified in a human donor in good health. Some clones in this sample may be carry-over from other donors' samples. CDR3 amino acids: CASSFNWDTQYF.